This T cell receptor beta chain was obtained from a study of response to subunit inactivated influenza vaccine (dated by TCRdb to 2016 to 2019). Regarding the study in general: Deep quantitative profiling of the T cell receptor repertoire was used in the study to follow responses to a trivalent subunit inactivated influenza vaccine. The paper's findings and limits, for the study overall: The authors suggested that each seasonal influenza vaccination may recruit only a limited number of new T cells.

This clonotype showed up just a few times. The specificity of this receptor is unknown. Base qualities are not recorded, but no much larger clone differs from it by a single base. Libraries were built with RT-PCR. Sequencing was carried out with an Illumina HiSeq 2500. The public reads were run again by TCRdb, first through fastp at Q25 and then through MiXCR, and only productive beta chains were kept. For every CDR3 protein sequence, its rows merge into one entry that carries the most common genes and DNA. The sample data list around 320,000 distinct CDR3 sequences, and roughly 22% of these were observed just once. The top ten clones comprise about 9.4% of the sample. The TCR originated in a man aged 45 to 75 who received an inactivated influenza vaccine. Donor details come from another sample of the same person, matched by shared clones. The material sequenced was PBMCs from blood, taken about 20 months after vaccination.

The CDR3 protein: CASSRRDSYEQYF. The sequenced DNA: TGTGCCAGCAGCCGCCGGGACAGCTACGAGCAGTACTTC. The chain is made from TRBV7-2 and TRBJ2-7, with 7 bases aligning to TRBD1. For this chain, trimming is 5 bases at the V end and 3 bases at the J end, and the number of junction bases without a gene match is 4. According to the germline V gene, CDR1 reads SGHTA and CDR2 reads FQGNSA. The CDR3 measures 13 amino acids from cysteine to phenylalanine. The entry retains the CDR3 DNA only, 39 bases that are in frame from base 1.